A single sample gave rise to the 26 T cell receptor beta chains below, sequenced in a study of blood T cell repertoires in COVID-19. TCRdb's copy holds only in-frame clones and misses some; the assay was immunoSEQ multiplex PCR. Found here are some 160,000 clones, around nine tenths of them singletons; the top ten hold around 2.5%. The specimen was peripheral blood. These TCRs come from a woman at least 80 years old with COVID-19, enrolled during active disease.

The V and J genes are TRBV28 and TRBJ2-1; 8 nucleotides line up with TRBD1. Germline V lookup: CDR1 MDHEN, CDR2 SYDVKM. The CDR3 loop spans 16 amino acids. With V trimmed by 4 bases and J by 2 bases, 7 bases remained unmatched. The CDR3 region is CASSSQGQGTYNEQFF. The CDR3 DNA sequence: TGTGCCAGCAGTTCCCAAGGACAGGGTACCTACAATGAGCAGTTCTTC. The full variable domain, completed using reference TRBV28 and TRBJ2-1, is DVKVTQSSRYLVKRTGEKVFLECVQDMDHENMFWYRQDPGLGLRLIYFSYDVKMKEKGDIPEGYSVSREKKERFSLILESASTNQTSMYLCASSSQGQGTYNEQFFGPGTRLTVL.

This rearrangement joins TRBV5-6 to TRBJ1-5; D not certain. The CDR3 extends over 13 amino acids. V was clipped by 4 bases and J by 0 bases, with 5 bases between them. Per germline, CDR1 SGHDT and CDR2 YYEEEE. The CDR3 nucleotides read TGTGCCAGCAGCGTCAATAGCAATCAGCCCCAGCATTTT. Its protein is CASSVNSNQPQHF.

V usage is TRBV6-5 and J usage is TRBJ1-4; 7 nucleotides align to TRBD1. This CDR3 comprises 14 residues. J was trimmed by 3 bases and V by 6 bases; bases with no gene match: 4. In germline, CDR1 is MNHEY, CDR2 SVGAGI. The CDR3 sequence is CASRQGFANEKLFF. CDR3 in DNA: TGTGCCAGCAGACAGGGGTTTGCTAATGAAAAACTGTTTTTT.

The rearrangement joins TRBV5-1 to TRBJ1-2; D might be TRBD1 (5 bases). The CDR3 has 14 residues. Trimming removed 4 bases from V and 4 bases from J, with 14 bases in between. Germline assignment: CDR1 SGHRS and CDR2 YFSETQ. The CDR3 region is CASSEDSLSYGYTF. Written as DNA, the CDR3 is TGCGCCAGCAGCGAAGACAGTCTTTCCTATGGCTACACCTTC.

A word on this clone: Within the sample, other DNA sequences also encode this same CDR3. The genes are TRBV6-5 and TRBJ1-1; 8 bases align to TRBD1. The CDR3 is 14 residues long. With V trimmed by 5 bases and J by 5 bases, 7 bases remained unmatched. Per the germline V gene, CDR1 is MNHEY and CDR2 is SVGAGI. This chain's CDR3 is CASSPRTGWTEAFF. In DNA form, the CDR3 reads TGTGCCAGCAGTCCCCGGACAGGGTGGACTGAAGCTTTCTTT.

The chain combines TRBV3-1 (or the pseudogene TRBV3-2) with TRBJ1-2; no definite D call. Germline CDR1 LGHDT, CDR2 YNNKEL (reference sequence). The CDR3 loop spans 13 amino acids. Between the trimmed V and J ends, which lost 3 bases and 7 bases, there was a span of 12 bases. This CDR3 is CASSHGEPSGYTF. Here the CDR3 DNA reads TGTGCCAGCAGCCATGGGGAGCCGAGTGGCTACACCTTC.

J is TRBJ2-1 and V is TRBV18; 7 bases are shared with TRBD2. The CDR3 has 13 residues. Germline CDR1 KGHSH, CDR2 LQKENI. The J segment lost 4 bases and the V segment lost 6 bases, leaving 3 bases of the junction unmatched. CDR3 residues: CASSPGGYNEQFF. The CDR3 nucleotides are TGTGCCAGCTCCCCGGGGGGTTACAATGAGCAGTTCTTC.

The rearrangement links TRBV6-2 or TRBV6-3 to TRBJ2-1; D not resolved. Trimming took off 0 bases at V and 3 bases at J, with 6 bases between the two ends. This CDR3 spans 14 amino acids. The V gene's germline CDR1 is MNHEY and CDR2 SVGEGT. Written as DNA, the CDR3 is TGTGCCAGCAGTTACTCCAAGAGCTACAATGAGCAGTTCTTC. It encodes CASSYSKSYNEQFF.

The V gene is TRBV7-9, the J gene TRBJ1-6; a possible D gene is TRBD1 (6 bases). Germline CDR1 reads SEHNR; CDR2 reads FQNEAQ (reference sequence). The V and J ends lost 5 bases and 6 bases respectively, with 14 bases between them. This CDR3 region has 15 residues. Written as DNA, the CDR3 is TGTGCCAGCAGCCCAAGAGGGGGAATTAATTCACCCCTCCACTTT. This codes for CASSPRGGINSPLHF.

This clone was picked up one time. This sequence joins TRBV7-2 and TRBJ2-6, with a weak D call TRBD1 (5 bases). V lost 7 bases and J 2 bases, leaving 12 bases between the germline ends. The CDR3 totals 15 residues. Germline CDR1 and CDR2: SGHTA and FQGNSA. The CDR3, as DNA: TGTGCCAGCAAGTTACAGGAAGCTGGGGCCAACGTCCTGACTTTC. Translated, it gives CASKLQEAGANVLTF.

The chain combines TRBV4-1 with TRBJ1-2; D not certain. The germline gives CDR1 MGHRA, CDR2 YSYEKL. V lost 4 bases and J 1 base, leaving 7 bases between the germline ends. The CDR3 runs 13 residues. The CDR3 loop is CASSPGSNYGYTF. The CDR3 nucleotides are TGCGCCAGCAGCCCCGGGAGTAACTATGGCTACACCTTC.

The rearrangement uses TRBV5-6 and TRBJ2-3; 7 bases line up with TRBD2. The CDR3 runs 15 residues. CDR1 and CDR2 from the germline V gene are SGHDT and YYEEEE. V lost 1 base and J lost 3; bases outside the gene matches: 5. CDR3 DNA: TGTGCCAGCAGCTTGCCTAGCGGAGAGACAGATACGCAGTATTTT. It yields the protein CASSLPSGETDTQYF.

As DNA, the CDR3 is TGTGCCAGCAGTACTTTGCGGGACAGGCGGGTTTATAGCAATCAGCCCCAGCATTTT. Amino acids: CASSTLRDRRVYSNQPQHF. The V call is TRBV28, the J call TRBJ1-5, with 8 bases lining up with TRBD1. CDR1 MDHEN and CDR2 SYDVKM come from the germline V gene. This CDR3 region has 19 residues. V dropped 5 bases and J dropped 0; count of bases not matched to a gene: 15. The full variable domain, with the rest looked up from reference TRBV28 and TRBJ1-5, is DVKVTQSSRYLVKRTGEKVFLECVQDMDHENMFWYRQDPGLGLRLIYFSYDVKMKEKGDIPEGYSVSREKKERFSLILESASTNQTSMYLCASSTLRDRRVYSNQPQHFGDGTRLSIL.

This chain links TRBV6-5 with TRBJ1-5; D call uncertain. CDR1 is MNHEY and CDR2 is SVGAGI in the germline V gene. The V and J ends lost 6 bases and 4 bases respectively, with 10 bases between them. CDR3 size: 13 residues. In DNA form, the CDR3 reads TGTGCCAGCAGCGAGGTCATAAATCAGCCCCAGCATTTT. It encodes CASSEVINQPQHF.

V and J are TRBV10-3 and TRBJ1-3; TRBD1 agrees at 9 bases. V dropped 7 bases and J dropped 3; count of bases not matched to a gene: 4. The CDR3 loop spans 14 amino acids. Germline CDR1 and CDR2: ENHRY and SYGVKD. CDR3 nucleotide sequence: TGTGCCATCAAGGGACAGGGTGGTGGAAACACCATATATTTT. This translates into CAIKGQGGGNTIYF.

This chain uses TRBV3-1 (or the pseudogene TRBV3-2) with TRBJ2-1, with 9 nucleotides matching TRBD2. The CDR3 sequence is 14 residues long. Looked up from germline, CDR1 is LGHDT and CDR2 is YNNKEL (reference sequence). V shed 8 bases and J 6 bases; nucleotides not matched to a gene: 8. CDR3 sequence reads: CASSYSGRVNEQFF. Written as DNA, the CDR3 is TGTGCCAGCTCCTATAGCGGGAGAGTCAATGAGCAGTTCTTC.

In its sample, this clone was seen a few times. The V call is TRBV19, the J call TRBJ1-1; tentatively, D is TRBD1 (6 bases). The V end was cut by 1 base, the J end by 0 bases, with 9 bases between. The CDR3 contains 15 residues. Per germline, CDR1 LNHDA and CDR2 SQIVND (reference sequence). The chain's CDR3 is CASSIVPGVNTEAFF. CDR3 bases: TGTGCCAGTAGTATAGTCCCAGGGGTGAACACTGAAGCTTTCTTT.

CDR3 DNA sequence: TGTGCCAGCAGCCATGACAGGCCCTACGAGCAGTACTTC. Translated, it gives CASSHDRPYEQYF. This sequence joins TRBV3-1 (or the pseudogene TRBV3-2) and TRBJ2-7; TRBD1 is a possible D gene (6 bases). Per germline, CDR1 LGHDT and CDR2 YNNKEL (reference sequence). V lost 3 bases and J lost 2, with 8 bases in between. CDR3 length: 13 residues.

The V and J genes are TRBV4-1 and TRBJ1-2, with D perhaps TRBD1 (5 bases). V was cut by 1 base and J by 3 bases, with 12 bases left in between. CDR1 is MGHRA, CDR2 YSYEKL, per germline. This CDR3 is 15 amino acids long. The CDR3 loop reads CASSQAGAGDYGYTF. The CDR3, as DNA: TGCGCCAGCAGCCAAGCTGGGGCGGGGGACTATGGCTACACCTTC.

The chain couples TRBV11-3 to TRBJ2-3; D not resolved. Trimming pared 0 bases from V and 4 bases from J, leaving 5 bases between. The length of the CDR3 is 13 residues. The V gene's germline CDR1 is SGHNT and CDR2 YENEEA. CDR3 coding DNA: TGTGCCAGCAGCTTAGATCCAGCAGATACGCAGTATTTT. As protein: CASSLDPADTQYF.

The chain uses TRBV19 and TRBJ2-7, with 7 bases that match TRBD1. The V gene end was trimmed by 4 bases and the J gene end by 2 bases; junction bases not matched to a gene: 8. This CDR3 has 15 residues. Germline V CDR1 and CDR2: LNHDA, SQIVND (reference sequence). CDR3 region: CASSRDSPKPYEQYF. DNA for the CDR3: TGTGCCAGTAGTAGGGACAGCCCGAAACCCTACGAGCAGTACTTC.

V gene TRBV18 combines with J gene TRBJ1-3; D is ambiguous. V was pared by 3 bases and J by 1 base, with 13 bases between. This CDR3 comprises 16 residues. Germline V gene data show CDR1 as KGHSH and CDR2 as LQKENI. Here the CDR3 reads CASSPVTPTSGNTIYF. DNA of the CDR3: TGTGCCAGCTCACCTGTAACCCCAACTTCTGGAAACACCATATATTTT.

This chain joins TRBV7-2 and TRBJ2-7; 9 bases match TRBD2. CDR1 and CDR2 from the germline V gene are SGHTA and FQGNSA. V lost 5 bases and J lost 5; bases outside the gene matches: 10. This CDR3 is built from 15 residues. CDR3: CASSARREGVHEQYF. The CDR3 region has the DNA TGTGCCAGCAGCGCACGGCGGGAGGGCGTCCACGAGCAGTACTTC.

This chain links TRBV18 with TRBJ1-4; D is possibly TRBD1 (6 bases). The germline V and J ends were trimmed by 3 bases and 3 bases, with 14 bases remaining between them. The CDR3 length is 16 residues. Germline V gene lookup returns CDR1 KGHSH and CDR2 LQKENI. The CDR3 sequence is CASSPGQGMSNEKLFF. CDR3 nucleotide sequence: TGTGCCAGCTCACCTGGGCAGGGGATGTCTAATGAAAAACTGTTTTTT.

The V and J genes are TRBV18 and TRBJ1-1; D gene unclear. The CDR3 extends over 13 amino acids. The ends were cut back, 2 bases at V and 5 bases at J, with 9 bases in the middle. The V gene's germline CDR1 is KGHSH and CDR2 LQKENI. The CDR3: CASSPMADTEAFF. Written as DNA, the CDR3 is TGTGCCAGCTCACCAATGGCTGATACTGAAGCTTTCTTT.

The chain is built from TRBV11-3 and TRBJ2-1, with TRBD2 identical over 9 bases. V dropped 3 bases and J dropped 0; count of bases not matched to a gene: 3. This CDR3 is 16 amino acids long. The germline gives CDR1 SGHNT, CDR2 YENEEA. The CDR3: CASSFGSGSSYNEQFF. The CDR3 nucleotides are TGTGCCAGCAGCTTCGGTAGCGGGAGCTCCTACAATGAGCAGTTCTTC.